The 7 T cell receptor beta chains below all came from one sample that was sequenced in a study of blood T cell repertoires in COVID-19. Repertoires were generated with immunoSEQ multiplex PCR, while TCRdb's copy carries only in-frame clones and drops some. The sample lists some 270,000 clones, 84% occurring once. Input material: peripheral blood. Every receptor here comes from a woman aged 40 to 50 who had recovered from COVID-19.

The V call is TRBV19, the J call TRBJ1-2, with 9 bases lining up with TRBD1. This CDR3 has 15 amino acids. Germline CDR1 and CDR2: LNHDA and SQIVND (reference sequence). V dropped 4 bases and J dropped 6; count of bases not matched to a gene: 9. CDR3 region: CASSKRTGTGHGYTF. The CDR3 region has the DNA TGTGCCAGTAGTAAAAGAACCGGGACAGGGCATGGCTACACCTTC. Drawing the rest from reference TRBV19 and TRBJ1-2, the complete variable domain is DGGITQSPKYLFRKEGQNVTLSCEQNLNHDAMYWYRQDPGQGLRLIYYSQIVNDFQKGDIAEGYSVSREKKESFPLTVTSAQKNPTAFYLCASSKRTGTGHGYTFGSGTRLTVV.

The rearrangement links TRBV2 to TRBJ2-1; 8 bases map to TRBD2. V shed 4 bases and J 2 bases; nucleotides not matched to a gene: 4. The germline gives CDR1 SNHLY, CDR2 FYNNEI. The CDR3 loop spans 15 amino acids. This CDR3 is CASSGLAGAYNEQFF. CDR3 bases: TGTGCCAGCAGTGGTCTAGCGGGTGCCTACAATGAGCAGTTCTTC.

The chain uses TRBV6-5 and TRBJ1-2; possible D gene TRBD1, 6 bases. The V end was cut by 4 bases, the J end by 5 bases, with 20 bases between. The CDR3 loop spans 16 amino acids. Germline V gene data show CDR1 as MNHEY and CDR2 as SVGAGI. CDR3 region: CASSSPGTSLIYGYTF. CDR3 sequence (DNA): TGTGCCAGCAGTTCTCCCGGGACATCGCTTATTTATGGCTACACCTTC.

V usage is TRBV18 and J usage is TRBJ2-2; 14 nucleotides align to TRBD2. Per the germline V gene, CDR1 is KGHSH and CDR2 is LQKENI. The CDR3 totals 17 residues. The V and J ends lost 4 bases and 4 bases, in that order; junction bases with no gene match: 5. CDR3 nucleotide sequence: TGTGCCAGCTCACTCGGGACTAGCGGGGGCCGCACCGGGGAGCTGTTTTTT. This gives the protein CASSLGTSGGRTGELFF.

The CDR3 nucleotides are TGTGCCAGCAGCGCCTGGGACAGCCCCAATGAGCAGTTCTTC. It translates to CASSAWDSPNEQFF. V usage is TRBV9 and J usage is TRBJ2-1, with 7 positions matching TRBD1. V lost 3 bases, J lost 6 bases, and 6 bases stayed unmatched. CDR3 length equals 14 residues. Germline V gene data show CDR1 as SGDLS and CDR2 as YYNGEE.

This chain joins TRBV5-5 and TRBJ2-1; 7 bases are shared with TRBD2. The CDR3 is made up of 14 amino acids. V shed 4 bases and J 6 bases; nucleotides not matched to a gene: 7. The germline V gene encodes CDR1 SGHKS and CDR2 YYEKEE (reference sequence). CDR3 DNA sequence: TGTGCCAGCAGCCGGGACTACAACCCCAATGAGCAGTTCTTC. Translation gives CASSRDYNPNEQFF. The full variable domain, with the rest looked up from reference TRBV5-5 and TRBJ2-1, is DAGVTQSPTHLIKTRGQQVTLRCSPISGHKSVSWYQQVLGQGPQFIFQYYEKEERGRGNFPDRFSARQFPNYSSELNVNALLLGDSALYLCASSRDYNPNEQFFGPGTRLTVL.

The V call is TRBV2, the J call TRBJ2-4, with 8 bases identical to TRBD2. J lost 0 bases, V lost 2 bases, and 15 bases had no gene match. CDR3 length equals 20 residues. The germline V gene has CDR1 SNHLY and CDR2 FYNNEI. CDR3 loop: CASSEQTSVGFGLAKNIQYF. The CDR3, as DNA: TGTGCCAGCAGTGAACAGACTAGCGTGGGATTTGGACTAGCCAAAAACATTCAGTACTTC.